This TCR beta chain was sequenced in a study of blood T cell repertoires in COVID-19 (TCRdb year 2020). Background for the entire study: The collaborator samples originated in the United States, Italy and Spain and spanned the acute and convalescent phases of COVID-19. The prospective study material was composed of cDNA or gDNA derived from T cells, B-cell-depleted T cells, or PBMCs. The dataset comprised deeply sampled blood TCRbeta repertoires from subjects exposed to, actively infected with, or recovered from COVID-19. The repertoires were released in a freely available public database meant as a resource for research on the immune response to SARS-CoV-2. Samples were obtained from the ongoing ImmuneRACE study (first 160 participants) and from about 1,300 subjects provided by 6 global collaborators. Nearly every sample came with metadata listing a de-identified subject ID, COVID-19 status, age in years and sex. Where available, HLA class I and class II types were obtained from metadata supplied by the sample provider rather than from assay-based typing.

Collaborating institutions collected whole blood in K2EDTA tubes following their own protocols. For TCRbeta analysis, collaborator samples were shipped as frozen whole blood, as isolated PBMCs, or as DNA extracted from either sample type. A remark on this clone: The antigen it recognizes is unknown. No base qualities exist here, and no much larger clone lies one base off it.

Sequences SGDLS (CDR1) and YYNGEE (CDR2) are obtained from the germline V gene. Relative to germline, V is 0 bases shorter and J is 8 bases shorter, with 18 bases between their ends. There are 16 amino acids in the CDR3, from cysteine to phenylalanine inclusive. Left in the record is the CDR3 DNA by itself, 48 bases read in frame from the first base. General conclusions and limits of the study: Clinical and demographic metadata were provided uncurated, with the amount varying by source and participant.

TCRbeta CDR3 regions were amplified from genomic DNA by means of the immunoSEQ Assay, a bias-controlled multiplex PCR. The paper's processing steps were these. The number of nucleated cells in each sample was estimated by amplification of reference gene primers within the assay. Sequence reads were collapsed and filtered to measure the absolute abundance of every unique TCRbeta CDR3 rearrangement. For each sample, productive Simpson clonality was calculated as the square root of Simpson's diversity index across productive rearrangements. TCRdb's version of the immuneACCESS table is confined to in-frame rearrangements and falls short of the full clone set. An unresolved V gene accounts for under half of the shortfall where checked; the remainder is of unknown origin. V and J calls plus clone size are reproduced from that table; the DNA served to infer D and trimming. Counted in this sample were 140,000 to 150,000 clones; about 92% of them appeared once. The top ten clonotypes cover under 2% of the sample.

The sequence was collected from a human donor in a cohort sampled during active COVID-19. The chain was built from TRBV9 and TRBJ1-5; there is no confident call for the D gene. Sequences were obtained from peripheral blood. The nucleotide sequence reads TGTGCCAGCAGCGTAGAGGTCTCGGAGCCGGGAGAGCCCCAGCATTTT. Translated, this is CASSVEVSEPGEPQHF.